This is a list of T cell receptor beta chains from one sample in a study of cytomegalovirus exposure and HLA in healthy donors. The method was immunoSEQ multiplex PCR; TCRdb's version includes in-frame clones alone and lacks a portion of them. The data show some 110,000 clones, 55% to 75% seen once. The sample was PBMCs. The receptors come from a man aged 25-40 years in good health and CMV-seropositive. Both conserved end residues are part of each CDR3. The D gene is left open where the match is weak. Clone size is given for some rows only: seen once, a few or many times, or a class if the clone is expanded.

clone size: -; V gene: TRBV27; CDR3 length: 14; J gene: TRBJ1-1; D gene: -; CDR3 protein: CASRVGSLNTEAFF; CDR3 DNA: TGTGCCAGCAGAGTCGGGAGCTTGAACACTGAAGCTTTCTTT
clone size: -; V gene: TRBV28; CDR3 length: 16; J gene: TRBJ1-3; D gene: TRBD1; CDR3 protein: CASSWGTGASGNTIYF; CDR3 DNA: TGTGCCAGCAGTTGGGGGACAGGAGCCTCTGGAAACACCATATATTTT
clone size: -; V gene: TRBV30; CDR3 length: 13; J gene: TRBJ1-1; D gene: -; CDR3 protein: CAWSSGYNTEAFF; CDR3 DNA: TGTGCCTGGAGTTCAGGATATAACACTGAAGCTTTCTTT
clone size: few; V gene: TRBV4-1; CDR3 length: 15; J gene: TRBJ1-2; D gene: -; CDR3 protein: CASSQGGNRPYGYTF; CDR3 DNA: TGCGCCAGCAGCCAAGGGGGAAACAGGCCCTATGGCTACACCTTC
clone size: few; V gene: TRBV11-3; CDR3 length: 14; J gene: TRBJ2-7; D gene: TRBD1; CDR3 protein: CASSWDRFSYEQYF; CDR3 DNA: TGTGCCAGCAGCTGGGACAGATTCTCCTACGAGCAGTACTTC
clone size: -; V gene: TRBV6-5; CDR3 length: 14; J gene: TRBJ1-2; D gene: TRBD1; CDR3 protein: CASSYGQEVYGYTF; CDR3 DNA: TGTGCCAGCAGTTACGGACAGGAGGTTTATGGCTACACCTTC
clone size: -; V gene: TRBV28; CDR3 length: 14; J gene: TRBJ2-5; D gene: -; CDR3 protein: CASNWAGRKETQYF; CDR3 DNA: TGTGCCAGCAACTGGGCAGGGCGTAAGGAGACCCAGTACTTC
clone size: once; V gene: TRBV28; CDR3 length: 18; J gene: TRBJ2-5; D gene: -; CDR3 protein: CARSIWTGEAGSGWTQYF; CDR3 DNA: TGTGCCAGGTCGATATGGACGGGGGAGGCGGGATCTGGGTGGACCCAGTACTTC
clone size: -; V gene: TRBV28; CDR3 length: 14; J gene: TRBJ2-3; D gene: -; CDR3 protein: CASTPGRGADTQYF; CDR3 DNA: TGTGCCAGCACTCCGGGGAGGGGGGCAGATACGCAGTATTTT
clone size: -; V gene: TRBV29-1; CDR3 length: 16; J gene: TRBJ2-1; D gene: -; CDR3 protein: CSVEDRILVGYNEQFF; CDR3 DNA: TGCAGCGTTGAAGATCGAATTTTAGTCGGCTACAATGAGCAGTTCTTC
clone size: -; V gene: TRBV7-8; CDR3 length: 15; J gene: TRBJ1-2; D gene: -; CDR3 protein: CASSPGFQALYGYTF; CDR3 DNA: TGTGCCAGCAGCCCCGGCTTCCAGGCGTTATATGGCTACACCTTC